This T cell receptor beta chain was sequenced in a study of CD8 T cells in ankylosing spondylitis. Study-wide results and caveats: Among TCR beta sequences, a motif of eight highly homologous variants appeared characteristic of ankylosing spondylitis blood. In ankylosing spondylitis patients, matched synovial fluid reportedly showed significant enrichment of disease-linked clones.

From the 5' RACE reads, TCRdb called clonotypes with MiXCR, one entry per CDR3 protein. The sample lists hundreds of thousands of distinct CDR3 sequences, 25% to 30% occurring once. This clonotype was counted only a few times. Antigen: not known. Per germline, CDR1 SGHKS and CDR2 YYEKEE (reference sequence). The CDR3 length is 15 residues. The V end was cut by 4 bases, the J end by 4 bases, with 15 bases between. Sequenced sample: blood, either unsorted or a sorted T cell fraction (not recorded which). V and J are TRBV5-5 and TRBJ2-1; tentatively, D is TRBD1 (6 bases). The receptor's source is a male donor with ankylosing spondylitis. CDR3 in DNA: TGTGCCAGCAGCCCCTCCGGGACACCGTACAATGAGCAGTTCTTC. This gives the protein CASSPSGTPYNEQFF. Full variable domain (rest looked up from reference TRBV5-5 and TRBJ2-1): DAGVTQSPTHLIKTRGQQVTLRCSPISGHKSVSWYQQVLGQGPQFIFQYYEKEERGRGNFPDRFSARQFPNYSSELNVNALLLGDSALYLCASSPSGTPYNEQFFGPGTRLTVL.